Below are 12 T cell receptor beta chains sequenced from a single sample in a study of shared clonotypes between healthy human individuals. Only in-frame clones appear in the TCRdb table, and some are missing; sequencing was by immunoSEQ multiplex PCR. The sample has over a million clones, around 97% seen once. Sequenced sample: naive CD4+ T cells sorted from blood. Sample subset: CD45RA+ positively selected. The receptors shown here come from a man aged 25 to 45 in good health.

The V call is TRBV7-9, the J call TRBJ2-2; D not certain. CDR1 is SEHNR and CDR2 is FQNEAQ in the germline V gene (reference sequence). CDR3 length: 12 amino acids. V was pared by 6 bases and J by 7 bases, with 9 bases between. The CDR3 spells CASRPDGGELFF. CDR3 DNA: TGTGCCAGCAGGCCGGACGGCGGGGAGCTGTTTTTT.

This clone was recorded a few times. This chain uses TRBV2 with TRBJ1-2, with D perhaps TRBD1 (6 bases). Deletions cut 6 bases from V and 3 bases from J, with 11 bases between. The CDR3 length is 13 residues. Germline loops: CDR1 SNHLY, CDR2 FYNNEI. This chain's CDR3 is CASSSGADYGYTF. The DNA of the CDR3 is TGTGCCAGCAGCTCAGGGGCAGACTATGGCTACACCTTC.

The V call is TRBV18, the J call TRBJ2-7, with 9 bases lining up with TRBD2. This CDR3 contains 14 residues. V trimming: 2 bases; J trimming: 7 bases; junction bases outside the gene matches: 6. The germline V gene encodes CDR1 KGHSH and CDR2 LQKENI. The CDR3 loop reads CASSPIRAGGEQYF. The CDR3 nucleotides are TGTGCCAGCTCACCAATACGAGCGGGAGGAGAGCAGTACTTC.

The chain uses TRBV5-4 and TRBJ2-7; 7 positions agree with TRBD1. The end of the DNA aligns better with TRBJ2-5, so the J call may be wrong. Per germline, CDR1 SGHNT and CDR2 YYREEE (reference sequence). The CDR3 is 14 residues long. The CDR3 here is CASSFPGGLETQYF. Here the CDR3 DNA reads TGTGCCAGCAGCTTTCCAGGGGGTTTGGAGACCCAGTACTTC.

The V gene is TRBV7-8, the J gene TRBJ1-1, with D possibly being TRBD1 (6 bases). CDR1 SGHVS and CDR2 FQNEAQ come from the germline V gene. V was trimmed by 7 bases and J by 1 base, leaving 10 bases between them. CDR3 length equals 13 residues. As DNA, the CDR3 is TGTGCCAGCAACGTGGGGGCGAACACTGAAGCTTTCTTT. Residues: CASNVGANTEAFF.

This chain links TRBV9 with TRBJ2-3; 7 bases are shared with TRBD2. The CDR3 spans 16 residues. With V trimmed by 4 bases and J by 4 bases, 12 bases remained unmatched. From germline, CDR1 is SGDLS and CDR2 YYNGEE. The CDR3 DNA is TGTGCCAGCAGCCTAAGGACTAGGGGAGGGGCAGATACGCAGTATTTT. Translation gives CASSLRTRGGADTQYF.

In its sample, this clone was seen a few times. The same CDR3 also results from other DNA sequences found in this sample. This chain uses TRBV27 with TRBJ2-2, with 8 bases fitting TRBD2. Germline V lookup: CDR1 MNHEY, CDR2 SMNVEV (reference sequence). The CDR3 covers 15 residues. V was pared by 2 bases and J by 1 base, with 0 bases of the junction left unmatched. For the CDR3, the DNA is TGTGCCAGCAGTTTACTAGCGGGGAACACCGGGGAGCTGTTTTTT. As protein: CASSLLAGNTGELFF.

DNA for the CDR3: TGTGCCAGCAGCCCACCCTCAGGGACCGGGGAGCTGTTTTTT. As protein: CASSPPSGTGELFF. The V call is TRBV9, the J call TRBJ2-2; the D gene is possibly TRBD1 (5 bases). V was shortened by 4 bases and J by 5 bases, with 12 bases between the two germline ends. Germline lookup yields CDR1 SGDLS and CDR2 YYNGEE. The CDR3 totals 14 residues.

The chain recombines TRBV4-1 with TRBJ2-5; D gene uncertain. The CDR3 runs 15 residues. V was shortened by 1 base and J by 2 bases, with 11 bases between the two germline ends. The germline V gene has CDR1 MGHRA and CDR2 YSYEKL. The CDR3 DNA sequence: TGCGCCAGCAGCCAAGTACCGACAAGGCAAGAGACCCAGTACTTC. Residues: CASSQVPTRQETQYF.

The J gene is TRBJ1-4, the V gene TRBV5-1; D gene unclear. V dropped 0 bases and J dropped 0 bases, with 9 bases sitting between them. The CDR3 is 16 amino acids. Germline CDR1 is SGHRS and CDR2 is YFSETQ. This chain's CDR3 is CASSLGWEATNEKLFF. DNA of the CDR3: TGCGCCAGCAGCTTGGGTTGGGAGGCAACTAATGAAAAACTGTTTTTT. Using reference TRBV5-1 and TRBJ1-4 for the parts outside the CDR3, the full variable domain is KAGVTQTPRYLIKTRGQQVTLSCSPISGHRSVSWYQQTPGQGLQFLFEYFSETQRNKGNFPGRFSGRQFSNSRSEMNVSTLELGDSALYLCASSLGWEATNEKLFFGSGTQLSVL.

The chain uses TRBV28 and TRBJ1-5, with D unclear. V was cut by 6 bases and J by 4 bases, with 10 bases left in between. The CDR3 sequence is 13 residues long. Germline V gene sequence: CDR1 MDHEN, CDR2 SYDVKM. The CDR3 is CASSTAANQPQHF. For the CDR3, the DNA is TGTGCCAGCAGCACGGCGGCGAATCAGCCCCAGCATTTT.

This chain uses TRBV5-1 with TRBJ2-5; the match to TRBD2 covers 9 bases. Germline loops: CDR1 SGHRS, CDR2 YFSETQ. Trimming took 4 bases from V and 4 from J; bases not matched to a gene: 14. The CDR3 is 17 residues long. The CDR3, as DNA: TGCGCCAGCAGCCTGGGACTAGCCGGCGTCGGGGGAGAGACCCAGTACTTC. The encoded protein is CASSLGLAGVGGETQYF.